The rows below give T cell receptor beta chains drawn from one sample of a study of blood T cell repertoires in COVID-19. The assay was immunoSEQ multiplex PCR, and TCRdb's table has in-frame clones only and misses some. The sample shows 400,000 to 550,000 clones, more than 85% of them seen only once. The sample taken for sequencing was peripheral blood. Source of these receptors: a woman aged 25 to 39 with acute or convalescent COVID-19. Each CDR3 is given with its conserved first and last residue. Fields, in order: clone size, V gene, D gene, CDR3 length, J gene, CDR3 protein, CDR3 DNA. D genes are given only for firm matches. A row's size may be missing; if present it is once, few, many or a size class.

.,TRBV6-1,TRBD1,16,TRBJ2-7,CASSGLTGTGLYEQYF,TGTGCCAGCAGTGGATTAACCGGGACAGGCTTATACGAGCAGTACTTC
.,TRBV19,TRBD2,16,TRBJ2-1,CASRETTSGGPTTQFF,TGTGCCAGTAGGGAAACCACTAGCGGGGGGCCCACCACTCAGTTCTTC
.,TRBV7-3,.,13,TRBJ2-5,CASSLVRSETQYF,TGTGCCAGCAGCTTGGTTAGATCGGAGACCCAGTACTTC
.,TRBV5-4,.,14,TRBJ2-1,CASSLAVGEDEQFF,TGTGCCAGCAGCTTGGCTGTGGGGGAGGATGAGCAGTTCTTC
.,TRBV6-5,.,12,TRBJ2-7,CASHGTYGEQYF,TGTGCCAGCCACGGTACGTACGGCGAGCAGTACTTC
.,TRBV2,.,15,TRBJ2-5,CASSVTGSSQETQYF,TGTGCCAGCAGTGTAACAGGCTCTTCCCAAGAGACCCAGTACTTC
.,TRBV21-1,.,11,TRBJ1-1,CASSASTEAFF,TGTGCCAGCAGTGCGTCCACTGAAGCTTTCTTT
.,TRBV4-1,.,15,TRBJ1-1,CASSPRAGEGTEAFF,TGCGCCAGCAGCCCAAGAGCGGGGGAGGGCACTGAAGCTTTCTTT
.,TRBV28,.,13,TRBJ2-3,CASSNMATDTQYF,TGTGCCAGCAGTAATATGGCCACAGATACGCAGTATTTT
.,TRBV3-1/TRBV3-2,TRBD1,15,TRBJ1-2,CASSRKDRGGYGYTF,TGTGCCAGCAGCCGAAAGGACAGGGGCGGCTATGGCTACACCTTC
.,TRBV28,.,13,TRBJ2-7,CASSSLRRDEQYF,TGTGCCAGCAGTTCCCTACGCCGGGACGAGCAGTACTTC
.,TRBV30,.,11,TRBJ2-3,CAWSLGGTQYF,TGTGCCTGGAGCCTTGGAGGTACGCAGTATTTT
.,TRBV12-5,.,13,TRBJ2-5,CASGAEGVETQYF,TGTGCTAGTGGGGCTGAGGGGGTGGAGACCCAGTACTTC
.,TRBV7-9,TRBD1,16,TRBJ1-1,CASSLKGTGKNTEAFF,TGTGCCAGCAGCTTAAAAGGGACAGGTAAGAACACTGAAGCTTTCTTT
.,TRBV9,.,12,TRBJ1-1,CASSPGGAEAFF,TGTGCCAGCAGCCCGGGCGGGGCTGAAGCTTTCTTT
.,TRBV30,.,14,TRBJ1-4,CAWSSQNTGEKLFF,TGTGCCTGGAGTTCACAGAATACTGGTGAAAAACTGTTTTTT
few,TRBV30,.,15,TRBJ1-5,CAWSAVGTLGQPQHF,TGTGCCTGGAGTGCTGTCGGGACTCTTGGTCAGCCCCAGCATTTT
.,TRBV6-6,TRBD2,14,TRBJ2-3,CASSYSGGKDTQYF,TGTGCCAGCAGTTACTCGGGGGGGAAAGATACGCAGTATTTT
.,TRBV5-6,.,15,TRBJ1-4,CASSFNQGKSEKLFF,TGTGCCAGCAGCTTCAACCAGGGAAAGAGTGAAAAACTGTTTTTT
.,TRBV6-5,.,12,TRBJ1-1,CASKTGHLEAFF,TGTGCCAGCAAGACAGGACACCTTGAAGCTTTCTTT
few,TRBV11-1,TRBD1,13,TRBJ1-1,CASSQNPDRAPFF,TGTGCCAGCAGCCAAAACCCCGACAGGGCGCCTTTCTTT
once,TRBV30,TRBD1,12,TRBJ1-2,CAGGQGGNGYTF,TGTGCCGGAGGACAGGGGGGAAATGGCTACACCTTC
.,TRBV9,TRBD1,16,TRBJ2-3,CASSAPRGTITDTQYF,TGTGCCAGCAGCGCCCCCAGGGGGACCATCACAGATACGCAGTATTTT
.,TRBV5-1,TRBD2,16,TRBJ2-7,CASSLGAGGYEGEQYF,TGCGCCAGCAGCTTGGGCGCGGGAGGGTATGAAGGCGAGCAGTACTTC
.,TRBV6-5,TRBD1,14,TRBJ2-7,CASRTGGFTYEQYF,TGTGCCAGCAGGACAGGGGGCTTTACCTACGAGCAGTACTTC
.,TRBV29-1,TRBD1,18,TRBJ2-5,CSAITDFPGQGPQETQYF,TGCAGCGCTATAACCGACTTTCCGGGACAGGGCCCTCAAGAGACCCAGTACTTC
once,TRBV4-1,TRBD1,14,TRBJ1-5,CASSPGTDNQPQHF,TGCGCCAGCAGCCCGGGGACAGACAATCAGCCCCAGCATTTT
.,TRBV11-2,TRBD1,15,TRBJ2-3,CASSPTPRQGDTQYF,TGTGCCAGCAGCCCTACCCCTCGACAGGGGGATACGCAGTATTTT
.,TRBV4-1,.,13,TRBJ1-1,CASSQGYNTEAFF,TGCGCCAGCAGCCAAGGCTATAACACTGAAGCTTTCTTT
.,TRBV19,TRBD2,15,TRBJ2-2,CASSIGLAGTGELFF,TGTGCCAGTAGTATCGGTCTAGCGGGCACCGGGGAGCTGTTTTTT
.,TRBV6-1,TRBD1,16,TRBJ1-6,CASSEWGQGYNSPLHF,TGTGCCAGCAGTGAATGGGGACAGGGCTATAATTCACCCCTCCACTTT
.,TRBV5-5,.,13,TRBJ2-1,CASSLAGNNEQFF,TGTGCCAGCAGCTTGGCAGGGAACAATGAGCAGTTCTTC
.,TRBV3-1/TRBV3-2,.,13,TRBJ1-3,CASSQVRGNTIYF,TGTGCCAGCAGCCAAGTCCGGGGAAACACCATATATTTT
.,TRBV2,.,15,TRBJ1-1,CASSEYQPSSSEAFF,TGTGCCAGCAGTGAATATCAACCTAGTTCCTCTGAAGCTTTCTTT
.,TRBV5-1,.,16,TRBJ1-1,CASSWGHPAGVTEAFF,TGCGCCAGCAGCTGGGGGCATCCGGCAGGGGTCACTGAAGCTTTCTTT
.,TRBV6-5,TRBD2,15,TRBJ2-3,CASTRSGAPTDTQYF,TGTGCCAGCACCCGTAGCGGGGCTCCCACAGATACGCAGTATTTT
.,TRBV14,.,16,TRBJ1-2,CASSRRTDGINYGYTF,TGTGCCAGCAGCCGACGGACAGACGGAATTAACTATGGCTACACCTTC
few,TRBV7-9,.,14,TRBJ2-2,CASSPAGHGGELFF,TGTGCCAGCAGCCCGGCGGGGCACGGCGGGGAGCTGTTTTTT
.,TRBV5-1,.,14,TRBJ2-1,CASSEGGPGNEQFF,TGCGCCAGCAGCGAGGGGGGGCCAGGGAATGAGCAGTTCTTC
.,TRBV30,.,14,TRBJ2-3,CAWSVGLATDTQYF,TGTGCCTGGAGTGTTGGGCTAGCAACAGATACGCAGTATTTT
.,TRBV9,TRBD2,15,TRBJ2-3,CASSVGGGTSNTQYF,TGTGCCAGCAGCGTAGGGGGAGGGACCTCCAATACGCAGTATTTT
.,TRBV2,TRBD1,13,TRBJ1-5,CASRDRDHQPQHF,TGTGCCAGCAGGGACAGGGACCATCAGCCCCAGCATTTT
.,TRBV5-1,TRBD1,16,TRBJ2-7,CASSLGGTGVSYEQYF,TGCGCCAGCAGCTTGGGCGGGACAGGGGTGTCCTACGAGCAGTACTTC
.,TRBV2,.,14,TRBJ2-1,CASSEVVSYNEQFF,TGTGCCAGCAGTGAAGTCGTTTCCTACAATGAGCAGTTCTTC
once,TRBV6-5,TRBD1,14,TRBJ1-1,CASTIPRTGTEAFF,TGTGCCAGCACAATACCACGGACAGGCACTGAAGCTTTCTTT
.,TRBV21-1,.,17,TRBJ2-7,CASSNGGTGKSSYEQYF,TGTGCCAGCAGCAACGGGGGGACAGGGAAAAGCTCCTACGAGCAGTACTTC
.,TRBV12-5,TRBD2,15,TRBJ2-5,CASGTGLAGWWAQYF,TGTGCTAGTGGTACCGGACTAGCGGGGTGGTGGGCCCAGTACTTC
.,TRBV30,TRBD1,17,TRBJ1-4,CAWSRLPLTGIREKLFF,TGTGCCTGGAGTAGACTCCCCCTGACAGGGATAAGGGAAAAACTGTTTTTT
.,TRBV6-5,.,15,TRBJ2-2,CASSFNPANTGELFF,TGTGCCAGCAGTTTCAACCCGGCGAACACCGGGGAGCTGTTTTTT
.,TRBV19,.,16,TRBJ2-5,CASITGTATGGGPQYF,TGTGCCAGCATTACCGGGACAGCGACTGGAGGAGGGCCCCAGTACTTC
.,TRBV18,TRBD2,14,TRBJ2-3,CASSQGLDTDTQYF,TGTGCCAGCTCACAGGGACTAGACACAGATACGCAGTATTTT
.,TRBV27,TRBD1,16,TRBJ2-7,CASSLRQGLPVTEQYF,TGTGCCAGCAGTTTACGACAGGGGTTGCCTGTAACCGAGCAGTACTTC
.,TRBV6-5,.,15,TRBJ2-5,CASSRGDSNQETQYF,TGTGCCAGCAGTCGAGGGGACTCCAATCAAGAGACCCAGTACTTC